One and the same sample provided the 25 T cell receptor beta chains below, sequenced in a study of shared clonotypes between healthy human individuals. Using immunoSEQ multiplex PCR, the repertoire was profiled, and TCRdb retains in-frame clones only, with some absent. Of roughly 850,000 clones listed, around 96% were seen once; the top ten hold about 0.25%. Naive CD8 cells lacked CD45RO and underwent positive selection for CCR7, leaving out terminally differentiated effector memory CD45RA+ cells. The sample taken for sequencing was naive CD8+ T cells sorted from blood. Source of these receptors: a man aged 25-40 years in good health.

In its sample, this clone was seen once. The genes are TRBV29-1 and TRBJ2-7; 8 bases align to TRBD2. The V gene's germline CDR1 is SQVTM and CDR2 ANQGSEA. V gave up 7 bases and J gave up 0 bases; unmatched junction bases: 11. This CDR3 contains 15 residues. DNA for the CDR3: TGCAGCGCCAAGGCACTAGCGGTGAGCTCCTACGAGCAGTACTTC. Protein: CSAKALAVSSYEQYF.

The chain uses TRBV27 and TRBJ2-1; D gene ambiguous. CDR3 length: 14 amino acids. The germline gives CDR1 MNHEY, CDR2 SMNVEV (reference sequence). Trimming shortened V by 0 bases and J by 7 bases, and 10 bases separated the two germline ends. The CDR3 protein is CASSLSALGNEQFF. As DNA, the CDR3 is TGTGCCAGCAGTTTATCGGCCCTCGGAAATGAGCAGTTCTTC.

The rearrangement links TRBV2 to TRBJ2-3, with a possible D match to TRBD2 (6 bases). The CDR3 length is 13 residues. V was clipped by 8 bases and J by 4 bases, with 13 bases between them. The germline CDR1 and CDR2 sequences are SNHLY and FYNNEI. CDR3: CASDQRVPDTQYF. DNA of the CDR3: TGTGCCAGCGACCAGCGGGTGCCAGATACGCAGTATTTT.

V and J are TRBV7-9 and TRBJ1-1, with D perhaps matching TRBD1 (5 bases). CDR1 and CDR2 from the germline V gene are SEHNR and FQNEAQ (reference sequence). The CDR3 is made up of 13 amino acids. Trimming removed 6 bases from V and 3 bases from J, with 11 bases in between. DNA of the CDR3: TGTGCCAGCAGACCGTCGGGGGACACTGAAGCTTTCTTT. This codes for CASRPSGDTEAFF.

The genes are TRBV28 and TRBJ2-7; D possibly corresponds to TRBD1 (5 bases). Germline loops: CDR1 MDHEN, CDR2 SYDVKM. CDR3 length equals 12 residues. V dropped 2 bases and J dropped 6 bases, with 8 bases sitting between them. The CDR3: CASSLGAIEQYF. CDR3 nucleotide sequence: TGTGCCAGCAGTTTAGGGGCTATCGAGCAGTACTTC.

CDR3 region: CASSPPPTKNARGAFF. The CDR3 DNA reads TGTGCCAGCAGCCCACCGCCGACCAAAAACGCCCGGGGAGCTTTCTTT. The chain employs TRBV7-9 and TRBJ1-1, with D hard to call. V was trimmed by 5 bases and J by 10 bases, leaving 26 bases between them. Germline assignment: CDR1 SEHNR and CDR2 FQNEAQ (reference sequence). The CDR3 spans 16 residues. The whole variable domain, filled in from reference TRBV7-9 and TRBJ1-1, reads DTGVSQNPRHKITKRGQNVTFRCDPISEHNRLYWYRQTLGQGPEFLTYFQNEAQLEKSRLLSDRFSAERPKGSFSTLEIQRTEQGDSAMYLCASSPPPTKNARGAFFGQGTRLTVV.

The chain has TRBV19 and TRBJ2-1, with a tentative D call TRBD2 (5 bases). The germline V and J ends were trimmed by 7 bases and 0 bases, with 19 bases remaining between them. The CDR3 length is 17 residues. CDR1 and CDR2 (germline): LNHDA, SQIVND (reference sequence). The DNA of the CDR3 is TGTGCCAGTACGCCGTGGTGGTTAGGGAGCTCCTACAATGAGCAGTTCTTC. Translation: CASTPWWLGSSYNEQFF.

This clone came up once. The chain links TRBV4-3 to TRBJ2-7; D possibly corresponds to TRBD2 (6 bases). The V gene's germline CDR1 is LGHNA and CDR2 YSLEER. CDR3 length equals 15 residues. V was pared by 4 bases and J by 5 bases, with 18 bases between. CDR3 DNA: TGCGCCAGCAGCCCAAGAACTAGCAAGGTCCACGAGCAGTACTTC. Translating it yields CASSPRTSKVHEQYF.

The rearrangement links TRBV10-3 to TRBJ2-6; 9 bases line up with TRBD2. Germline V gives CDR1 ENHRY, CDR2 SYGVKD. With 4 bases clipped from V and 0 bases from J, the junction kept 4 bases outside the gene matches. The CDR3 loop spans 17 amino acids. The chain's CDR3 is CAISGASGISGANVLTF. CDR3 nucleotides: TGTGCCATCAGTGGAGCTAGCGGGATCTCTGGGGCCAACGTCCTGACTTTC.

The chain recombines TRBV19 with TRBJ1-1; possible D gene TRBD1, 6 bases. Trimming stripped 9 bases from V and 3 bases from J, with 29 bases between. This CDR3 region has 18 residues. Germline-derived CDR1 and CDR2 are LNHDA and SQIVND (reference sequence). CDR3 loop: CASRGHGEVSSGDTEAFF. In DNA form, the CDR3 reads TGTGCCAGCCGGGGACACGGGGAAGTGTCGAGCGGGGACACTGAAGCTTTCTTT.

This chain joins TRBV11-3 and TRBJ2-1; the match to TRBD1 covers 8 bases. Germline V gene lookup returns CDR1 SGHNT and CDR2 YENEEA. J lost 7 bases, V lost 5 bases, and 25 bases had no gene match. The CDR3 is 20 residues long. DNA for the CDR3: TGTGCCAGCAGCACTCCCCGCCCCCCGGCCCCGGGACAGGATGTGAATGAGCAGTTCTTC. Protein product: CASSTPRPPAPGQDVNEQFF.

The chain is built from TRBV29-1 and TRBJ2-5; D is ambiguous. The CDR3 totals 14 residues. Germline V gene sequence: CDR1 SQVTM, CDR2 ANQGSEA. V was shortened by 8 bases and J by 1 base, with 17 bases between the two germline ends. CDR3 in amino acids: CSFWAKGIQETQYF. The CDR3 coding sequence is TGCAGCTTTTGGGCTAAAGGCATCCAAGAGACCCAGTACTTC.

The rearrangement uses TRBV7-9 and TRBJ2-7; no definite D call. Germline-derived CDR1 and CDR2 are SEHNR and FQNEAQ (reference sequence). The CDR3 contains 12 residues. Trimming left V 3 bases short and J 4 bases short, with 7 bases between. CDR3 nucleotide sequence: TGTGCCAGCAGCTTTAGGCAGTACGAGCAGTACTTC. Its translation: CASSFRQYEQYF.

The rearrangement uses TRBV29-1 and TRBJ2-1; D may be TRBD1 (6 bases). The CDR3 consists of 13 residues. Per the germline V gene, CDR1 is SQVTM and CDR2 is ANQGSEA. The V end lost 4 bases, the J end lost 2 bases, and 9 bases lay between the germline ends. This CDR3 reads CSVGQATYNEQFF. The CDR3, as DNA: TGCAGCGTTGGACAGGCGACCTACAATGAGCAGTTCTTC.

The chain is built from TRBV4-3 and TRBJ2-1, with TRBD1 as a possible D gene (5 bases). CDR1 LGHNA and CDR2 YSLEER come from the germline V gene. This CDR3 is 17 amino acids long. Trimming took 3 bases from V and 6 from J, leaving 21 bases between them. The CDR3 loop reads CASSQAHKGQTGNEQFF. CDR3 DNA: TGCGCCAGCAGCCAGGCCCACAAGGGGCAAACGGGCAATGAGCAGTTCTTC.

This chain uses TRBV4-1 with TRBJ2-1, with 11 bases fitting TRBD2. The CDR3 has 16 residues. Per the germline V gene, CDR1 is MGHRA and CDR2 is YSYEKL. Unmatched junction bases numbered 8, after V lost 2 bases and J lost 8 bases. The CDR3 loop is CASSQLTSGSADEQFF. The CDR3 region has the DNA TGCGCCAGCAGCCAACTAACTAGCGGGAGCGCGGATGAGCAGTTCTTC.

The rearrangement joins TRBV4-1 to TRBJ2-3, with 9 bases aligning to TRBD2. J lost 8 bases, V lost 7 bases, and 19 bases had no gene match. Germline values: CDR1 MGHRA, CDR2 YSYEKL. This CDR3 region has 17 residues. CDR3 loop: CASTPLLVLAGSGTQYF. In DNA form, the CDR3 reads TGCGCCAGCACCCCCCTCCTCGTCCTAGCGGGATCAGGTACGCAGTATTTT.

As regards this clone: Different DNA sequences within this sample yield the same CDR3. The J gene is TRBJ2-7, the V gene TRBV6-5, with D possibly TRBD1 on 5 matching bases. V was clipped by 2 bases and J by 1 base, with 6 bases between them. The germline V gene encodes CDR1 MNHEY and CDR2 SVGAGI. This CDR3 contains 13 residues. The CDR3 is CASSYQGSYEQYF. CDR3 in DNA: TGTGCCAGCAGTTACCAGGGATCCTACGAGCAGTACTTC.

This chain links TRBV7-9 with TRBJ2-7; 10 bases are a match to TRBD1. CDR1 is SEHNR and CDR2 is FQNEAQ in the germline V gene (reference sequence). CDR3 size: 16 residues. V lost 7 bases to trimming and J lost 0 bases; unmatched junction nucleotides: 9. The CDR3 DNA sequence: TGTGCCAGCACCCCCGCCCGGACAGGGGGCTCCTACGAGCAGTACTTC. This translates into CASTPARTGGSYEQYF.

The chain links TRBV28 to TRBJ2-7; a weak D match, TRBD2 (5 bases). The CDR3 sequence is 15 residues long. Trimming shortened V by 6 bases and J by 4 bases, and 19 bases separated the two germline ends. Germline loops: CDR1 MDHEN, CDR2 SYDVKM. CDR3 protein: CASSGVGGIVYEQYF. As DNA, the CDR3 is TGTGCCAGCAGCGGGGTCGGTGGGATTGTTTACGAGCAGTACTTC.

The rearrangement links TRBV29-1 to TRBJ2-3; 11 bases are a match to TRBD2. The CDR3 loop spans 16 amino acids. Trimming cost V 3 bases and J 3 bases; bases outside gene matches: 8. Per the germline V gene, CDR1 is SQVTM and CDR2 is ANQGSEA. The CDR3 DNA sequence: TGCAGCGTTGAGACTGTAGCGGGAGGGCCAACAGATACGCAGTATTTT. Its protein product is CSVETVAGGPTDTQYF.

The rearrangement joins TRBV7-3 to TRBJ2-5; D uncertain. V lost 5 bases, J lost 4 bases, and 11 bases lay in between. In germline, CDR1 is SGHTA, CDR2 FQGTGA. This CDR3 has 13 amino acids. The CDR3 DNA is TGTGCCAGCAGCAAAAGGTGGGGAGAGACCCAGTACTTC. Its protein product is CASSKRWGETQYF.

V is TRBV10-3 and J is TRBJ2-1; 9 bases align to TRBD2. J gave up 6 bases and V 10 bases, and 16 bases lay outside the gene matches. Germline CDR1 and CDR2: ENHRY and SYGVKD. This CDR3 is 16 amino acids long. In nucleotides, the CDR3 is TGTGCCAGCACTGGAAAAGCGGGAGGAGGGGCCAATGAGCAGTTCTTC. It codes for CASTGKAGGGANEQFF.

The J gene is TRBJ2-7, the V gene TRBV28, with D possibly called TRBD1 or TRBD2 (6 bases each). The ends were cut back, 3 bases at V and 3 bases at J, with 15 bases in the middle. From germline, CDR1 is MDHEN and CDR2 SYDVKM. The CDR3 spans 15 residues. CDR3 loop: CASSLTGGRNYEQYF. CDR3 coding DNA: TGTGCCAGCAGTTTGACAGGAGGGCGGAACTACGAGCAGTACTTC.

This rearrangement joins TRBV29-1 to TRBJ2-7; D is undetermined. V lost 0 bases to trimming and J lost 7 bases, with 10 bases between them. The CDR3 totals 12 residues. CDR1 is SQVTM, CDR2 ANQGSEA, per germline. CDR3 nucleotide sequence: TGCAGCGTTGAAGATCTTAGGGATGAGCAGTACTTC. This gives the protein CSVEDLRDEQYF.